The next 12 T cell receptor beta chains were all read from a single sample in a study of blood T cells in healthy people across ages. A sample-barcoded 5' primer and a J-beta primer mix were used in a second PCR of roughly 7 to 11 cycles. TCRdb reprocessed the 5' RACE reads with MiXCR, giving one entry per CDR3 protein. Of more than 800,000 distinct CDR3 sequences in the sample, 25% to 35% were seen once. The source material was blood. These receptors came from a woman of 80 years or more in good health.

On this clonotype itself: A read error may produce the germline difference seen at one junction end. CDR3 region: CASSPPKGYETRVF. The CDR3 bases are TGTGCCAGCAGCCCGCCTAAGGGGTACGAGACCCGGGTCTTC. The V and J genes are TRBV7-2 and TRBJ2-5, with a possible D match to TRBD1 (5 bases). This CDR3 has 14 residues. CDR1 SGHTA and CDR2 FQGNSA come from the germline V gene.

V gene TRBV7-9 combines with J gene TRBJ1-4, with D hard to call. The V end was cut by 6 bases, the J end by 8 bases, with 7 bases between. This CDR3 is built from 11 residues. Per the germline V gene, CDR1 is SEHNR and CDR2 is FQNEAQ (reference sequence). This CDR3 is CASRSTEKLFF. The CDR3 DNA follows: TGTGCCAGCAGGTCGACGGAAAAACTGTTTTTT.

This clonotype was found many times. This chain connects TRBV20-1 to TRBJ2-7; TRBD2 might be the D (6 bases). The CDR3 covers 13 residues. Germline assignment: CDR1 DFQATT and CDR2 SNEGSKA (reference sequence). The germline V and J ends were trimmed by 1 base and 6 bases, with 13 bases remaining between them. CDR3 residues: CSARGGGNGEQYF. The CDR3 nucleotides read TGCAGTGCTAGAGGCGGCGGGAACGGCGAGCAGTACTTC.

Many counts were recorded for this clonotype. At one end the junction does not follow the germline gene, possibly because of a read error. The chain couples TRBV5-1 to TRBJ2-5; possibly TRBD1 for D (5 bases). CDR1 and CDR2 (germline): SGHRS, YFSETQ. This CDR3 has 14 residues. CDR3 in DNA: TGTGCCAGCAGCTTACTGGCAGGGCAAGAGACCCAGTACTTC. Translating it yields CASSLLAGQETQYF.

Ten or more counts support this clonotype. V usage is TRBV7-2 and J usage is TRBJ2-1, with D hard to call. V dropped 2 bases and J dropped 0 bases, with 8 bases sitting between them. CDR3 length: 15 residues. Germline values: CDR1 SGHTA, CDR2 FQGNSA. The CDR3 nucleotides read TGTGCCAGCAGCTTACAGACTCTCTCCTACAATGAGCAGTTCTTC. This translates into CASSLQTLSYNEQFF.

The chain recombines TRBV4-3 with TRBJ1-2; 7 nucleotides align to TRBD1. There are 16 residues in the CDR3. Germline CDR1 reads LGHNA; CDR2 reads YSLEER. V shed 3 bases and J 2 bases; nucleotides not matched to a gene: 9. CDR3 sequence reads: CASSQTTGTVNYGYTF. The DNA for the CDR3 is TGCGCCAGCAGCCAGACAACCGGGACAGTGAACTATGGCTACACCTTC.

The rearrangement links TRBV2 to TRBJ2-1, with TRBD2 matching 9 bases. The CDR3 sequence is 15 residues long. With V trimmed by 8 bases and J by 9 bases, 14 bases remained unmatched. Germline CDR1 and CDR2: SNHLY and FYNNEI. CDR3 sequence (DNA): TGTGCCAGCGCCAGGTTAGCGGGGGCCTATACTGAGCAGTTCTTC. Translating gives CASARLAGAYTEQFF.

Regarding this clonotype: It may be a read error: a sequence one base away is much more abundant. The chain couples TRBV4-3 to TRBJ2-1; 11 bases map to TRBD2. The J call is uncertain, as TRBJ2-7 better fits the DNA end. Germline V lookup: CDR1 LGHNA, CDR2 YSLEER. The CDR3 totals 18 residues. CDR3 nucleotides: TGCGCCAGCAGCCAAACTCTTAGCGGGGGGGCCGACTACAATGAGCAGTACTTC. It is translated as CASSQTLSGGADYNEQYF.

The chain is built from TRBV10-2 and TRBJ1-5; D ambiguous. Germline values: CDR1 WSHSY, CDR2 SAAADI. This CDR3 contains 11 residues. The V end lost 11 bases, the J end lost 11 bases, and 16 bases lay between the germline ends. CDR3 sequence reads: CAPHPGTAQHF. The CDR3 nucleotides are TGCGCCCCCCACCCTGGAACGGCCCAGCATTTT.

This clonotype has at least ten counts. This chain links TRBV3-1 with TRBJ1-1; D uncertain. Germline CDR1 and CDR2: LGHDT and YNNKEL (reference sequence). This CDR3 spans 11 amino acids. V lost 1 base, J lost 6 bases, and 3 bases lay in between. The CDR3 is CASSQGSEAFF. CDR3 DNA sequence: TGTGCCAGCAGCCAAGGGTCTGAAGCTTTCTTT.

To note about this clonotype: A single base separates this from a much larger clone, so it may be a read error. The chain has TRBV25-1 and TRBJ1-4, with a tentative D call TRBD1 (5 bases). Germline V gene lookup returns CDR1 MGHDK and CDR2 SYGVNS. The CDR3 runs 15 residues. CDR3 coding DNA: TGTGCCAGCAGTGAATATGGAGGGGCGGATGAAAAACTGCTTTTT. Its protein product is CASSEYGGADEKLLF.

This clonotype was recorded many times. The chain is built from TRBV12-3 or TRBV12-4 and TRBJ2-1; D may be TRBD2 (5 bases). The CDR3 length is 15 residues. Deletions cut 7 bases from V and 8 bases from J, with 21 bases between. The CDR3 DNA sequence: TGTGCCAGCACCACACGGAGAGGGTTTGGCCATGAGCAGTTCTTC. Protein sequence: CASTTRRGFGHEQFF.